Below are 25 T cell receptor beta chains sequenced from a single sample in a study of post-analysis software for immune sequencing data. Incorporated into the TCR beta cDNA libraries were unique molecular identifiers, which served to reduce PCR and sequencing biases. TCRdb redid the calling of the PCR reads with MiXCR, one entry per CDR3 protein. The table shows about 810,000 distinct CDR3 sequences, with roughly 50% occurring only once. Points from the study as a whole: Five or six TRBV segments, TRBV5-6, TRBV5-1 and TRBV20-1 among them, were found more frequent in patients than controls.

These receptors are not linked to any known antigen. Sequences were obtained from blood. All receptors come from a girl between 5 and 17 years old with multiple sclerosis.

The chain employs TRBV12-3 or TRBV12-4 and TRBJ2-1, with 7 bases that match TRBD2. CDR3 size: 19 residues. V lost 1 base and J lost 4; bases outside the gene matches: 16. The CDR3 spells CASSLVGLAVNIPYNEQFF. CDR3 sequence (DNA): TGTGCCAGCAGTTTAGTAGGTCTAGCGGTAAATATCCCTTACAATGAGCAGTTCTTC.

Here the CDR3 reads CATSRSPVLTDYNEQFF. CDR3 DNA sequence: TGTGCCACCAGCAGATCCCCTGTCCTAACGGACTACAATGAGCAGTTCTTC. The chain couples TRBV15 to TRBJ2-1; D not resolved. Germline CDR1 LNHNV, CDR2 YYDKDF (reference sequence). There are 17 residues in the CDR3. V lost 2 bases and J 3 bases, leaving 17 bases between the germline ends.

The chain is built from TRBV15 and TRBJ2-3; the D call may be TRBD1 or TRBD2 (5 bases each). The V end lost 8 bases, the J end lost 0 bases, and 12 bases lay between the germline ends. Per germline, CDR1 LNHNV and CDR2 YYDKDF (reference sequence). This CDR3 comprises 14 residues. The CDR3 coding sequence is TGTGCCACCGGGACCCTAATAAGCACAGATACGCAGTATTTT. This codes for CATGTLISTDTQYF.

V gene TRBV21-1 combines with J gene TRBJ2-7; the table gives TRBD1 as D, unverified against the DNA. TRBV21-1 counts as a pseudogene. This CDR3 spans 16 amino acids. The CDR3 bases are TGTGCCAGCTCCAGGGAAAGAGACACTAGCTCCTACGAGCAGTACTTC. Its protein is CASSRERDTSSYEQYF.

This clonotype has just a few counts. The V and J genes are TRBV7-2 and TRBJ2-7, with 8 nucleotides matching TRBD2. Germline V gives CDR1 SGHTA, CDR2 FQGNSA. Trimming cost V 1 base and J 2 bases; bases outside gene matches: 4. The CDR3 consists of 15 residues. The CDR3 protein is CASSLDSGDTYEQYF. The CDR3 region has the DNA TGTGCCAGCAGCTTAGATAGCGGGGATACCTACGAGCAGTACTTC.

The J gene is TRBJ2-4, the V gene TRBV25-1, with 8 nucleotides matching TRBD2. CDR3 length: 11 amino acids. Losses at the gene ends were 3 bases for V and 13 bases for J; bases not matched to a gene: 2. The germline gives CDR1 MGHDK, CDR2 SYGVNS. In nucleotides, the CDR3 is TGTGCCAGCAGTGATAGCGGGGTGCAGTACTTC. This gives the protein CASSDSGVQYF.

This clonotype was detected a few times. The chain couples TRBV29-1 to TRBJ2-4; 10 bases are a match to TRBD2. Germline CDR1 and CDR2: SQVTM and ANQGSEA. V trimming: 8 bases; J trimming: 3 bases; junction bases outside the gene matches: 16. The CDR3 is 17 residues long. CDR3 loop: CSSPPWLAGVYKNIQYF. The CDR3 coding sequence is TGCAGCTCCCCCCCGTGGCTAGCGGGAGTGTACAAAAACATTCAGTACTTC. Based on the CDR3 plus reference TRBV29-1 and TRBJ2-4, the full variable domain is SAVISQKPSRDICQRGTSLTIQCQVDSQVTMMFWYRQQPGQSLTLIATANQGSEATYESGFVIDKFPISRPNLTFSTLTVSNMSPEDSSIYLCSSPPWLAGVYKNIQYFGAGTRLSVL.

This clonotype came up a few times. The rearrangement uses TRBV5-6 and TRBJ2-1; 7 bases align to TRBD2. CDR3 size: 15 residues. Germline loops: CDR1 SGHDT, CDR2 YYEEEE. V was pared by 7 bases and J by 3 bases, with 10 bases of the junction left unmatched. CDR3 nucleotide sequence: TGTGCCAGCGGGCAACTAGCGAGGATCTACAATGAGCAGTTCTTC. Translation: CASGQLARIYNEQFF.

This clonotype was seen only a few times. The V call is TRBV2, the J call TRBJ2-7; the D gene is possibly TRBD2 (6 bases). From germline, CDR1 is SNHLY and CDR2 FYNNEI. The length of the CDR3 is 14 residues. V lost 7 bases to trimming and J lost 2 bases, with 15 bases between them. In DNA form, the CDR3 reads TGTGCCAGCAAGTCGGAGGGTGGAACCTACGAGCAGTACTTC. Encoded protein: CASKSEGGTYEQYF.

This clonotype was seen only a few times. The rearrangement joins TRBV7-9 to TRBJ2-7; 12 bases are shared with TRBD2. The CDR3 length is 14 residues. CDR1 and CDR2 from the germline V gene are SEHNR and FQNEAQ (reference sequence). Trimming took 7 bases from V and 6 from J; bases not matched to a gene: 7. The CDR3 spells CASILAGGRGEQYF. DNA for the CDR3: TGTGCCAGCATCCTAGCGGGAGGGCGGGGCGAGCAGTACTTC.

The chain has TRBV2 and TRBJ1-4; D might be TRBD1 (5 bases). Per the germline V gene, CDR1 is SNHLY and CDR2 is FYNNEI. V was pared by 6 bases and J by 8 bases, with 16 bases between. This CDR3 region has 14 residues. CDR3 bases: TGTGCCAGCAGGCCCGGGACGGGGAGGGAAAAACTGTTTTTT. This encodes CASRPGTGREKLFF.

This chain links TRBV20-1 with TRBJ2-7, with 12 bases matching TRBD1. Trimming removed 4 bases from V and 3 bases from J; junction bases left unmatched: 4. Germline V CDR1 and CDR2: DFQATT, SNEGSKA (reference sequence). The CDR3 runs to 14 residues. This CDR3 reads CSATGTGGYYEQYF. The CDR3 DNA reads as TGCAGTGCTACCGGGACAGGGGGCTACTACGAGCAGTACTTC.

This clonotype has more than one count but fewer than ten. CDR3 loop: CASSSGPGTSGYLEQFF. The CDR3 nucleotides read TGTGCCAGCAGTTCCGGCCCCGGGACTAGCGGGTACCTTGAGCAGTTCTTC. The rearrangement links TRBV6-2 or TRBV6-3 to TRBJ2-1; the match to TRBD2 covers 12 bases. Germline V gene data show CDR1 as MNHEY and CDR2 as SVGEGT. V was pared by 4 bases and J by 9 bases, with 13 bases of the junction left unmatched. The CDR3 runs to 17 residues.

This clonotype came up once. The genes are TRBV5-1 and TRBJ2-5; 10 nucleotides agree with TRBD2. The end of the DNA fits TRBJ2-7 better, so the J call may be wrong. CDR1 and CDR2 from the germline V gene are SGHRS and YFSETQ. The CDR3 is 15 residues long. CDR3 nucleotide sequence: TGCGCCAGCAGGTGGACTAGCGGTTTGTCCTACGAGCAGTACTTC. Translated, it gives CASRWTSGLSYEQYF.

The rearrangement links TRBV4-2 to TRBJ2-2; D gene ambiguous. Per germline, CDR1 LGHNA and CDR2 YNFKEQ. The ends were cut back, 0 bases at V and 1 base at J, with 6 bases in the middle. CDR3 length equals 15 residues. CDR3 nucleotides: TGTGCCAGCAGCCAAGATCGCAGGAACACCGGGGAGCTGTTTTTT. Protein: CASSQDRRNTGELFF.

This clonotype was picked up a small number of times. V is TRBV28 and J is TRBJ2-2; maybe TRBD1 (7 bases). Germline V CDR1 and CDR2: MDHEN, SYDVKM. The CDR3 loop spans 16 amino acids. Trimming removed 3 bases at V and 5 bases at J, with 16 bases between. The CDR3 loop reads CASSFQEGARTGELFF. The CDR3 region has the DNA TGTGCCAGCAGTTTTCAGGAGGGGGCGCGGACCGGGGAGCTGTTTTTT.

V gene TRBV6-6 combines with J gene TRBJ2-7, with D perhaps given as TRBD1 or TRBD2 (6 bases each). Germline-derived CDR1 and CDR2 are MNHNY and SVGAGI (reference sequence). V was clipped by 6 bases and J by 0 bases, with 18 bases between them. The CDR3 spans 16 residues. Here the CDR3 DNA reads TGTGCCAGCAGCCCCCGGTCGGGGGCGAGCTCCTACGAGCAGTACTTC. Translating gives CASSPRSGASSYEQYF.

CDR3 sequence: CASSLDRHNEQFF. The DNA for the CDR3 is TGTGCCAGCAGCCTGGACAGACACAATGAGCAGTTCTTC. The genes are TRBV7-3 and TRBJ2-1, with a weak D call TRBD1 (6 bases). V gave up 5 bases and J gave up 5 bases, with 10 bases separating them. The CDR3 has 13 amino acids. The germline V gene encodes CDR1 SGHTA and CDR2 FQGTGA. The whole variable domain, filled in from reference TRBV7-3 and TRBJ2-1, reads GAGVSQTPSNKVTEKGKYVELRCDPISGHTALYWYRQSLGQGPEFLIYFQGTGAADDSGLPNDRFFAVRPEGSVSTLKIQRTERGDSAVYLCASSLDRHNEQFFGPGTRLTVL.

This clonotype showed up just a few times. J is TRBJ2-5 and V is TRBV5-1; D gene unclear. Looked up from germline, CDR1 is SGHRS and CDR2 is YFSETQ. The CDR3 contains 12 residues. Trimming pared 4 bases from V and 7 bases from J, leaving 11 bases between. In DNA form, the CDR3 reads TGCGCCAGCAGCGCCGGCAAGGTGACCCAGTACTTC. It translates to CASSAGKVTQYF.

The chain uses TRBV7-6 and TRBJ2-7; 7 bases match TRBD2. Germline loops: CDR1 SGHVS, CDR2 FNYEAQ. The CDR3 length is 14 residues. V shed 3 bases and J 2 bases; nucleotides not matched to a gene: 4. The CDR3 loop reads CASSFAGATYEQYF. In DNA form, the CDR3 reads TGTGCCAGCAGCTTTGCGGGAGCGACCTACGAGCAGTACTTC.

This clonotype was seen a single time. The junction and the germline gene differ at one end; a read error may be behind it. The CDR3, as DNA: TGTGCCAGCAGCCAGAGAATAGCGGGAGGGCCGCGGGACGAGCAGCACTTC. It is translated as CASSQRIAGGPRDEQHF. This rearrangement joins TRBV3-1 to TRBJ2-5, with TRBD2 matching 11 bases. CDR1 and CDR2 (germline): LGHDT, YNNKEL (reference sequence). The CDR3 contains 17 residues.

The rearrangement links TRBV7-9 to TRBJ1-1, with D possibly being TRBD1 (5 bases). This CDR3 region has 14 residues. Germline-derived CDR1 and CDR2 are SEHNR and FQNEAQ (reference sequence). Deletions cut 1 base from V and 6 bases from J, with 12 bases between. CDR3 bases: TGTGCCAGCAGCTTAGGGACACGCGGCGCTGAAGCTTTCTTT. Protein sequence: CASSLGTRGAEAFF.

J is TRBJ1-4 and V is TRBV6-6, with D perhaps TRBD1 (5 bases). Looked up from germline, CDR1 is MNHNY and CDR2 is SVGAGI (reference sequence). The CDR3 sequence is 15 residues long. Trimming cost V 7 bases and J 2 bases, with 14 bases left between them. In DNA, the CDR3 is TGTGCCAGCAAGGGGCAGAAGGGTACTAATGAAAAACTGTTTTTT. This sequence encodes CASKGQKGTNEKLFF.

The chain employs TRBV20-1 and TRBJ2-3; 9 bases align to TRBD2. After removal of 5 bases from V and 4 bases from J, the junction contained 10 bases not matched to a gene. The CDR3 runs to 15 residues. Germline V gene lookup returns CDR1 DFQATT and CDR2 SNEGSKA (reference sequence). The DNA of the CDR3 is TGCAGTGCTCCCCCTAGTAGCGGGGGCTCAGATACGCAGTATTTT. Translated, it gives CSAPPSSGGSDTQYF.

V gene TRBV7-9 combines with J gene TRBJ2-2, with D possibly called TRBD1 or TRBD2 (6 bases each). CDR3 size: 15 residues. Germline CDR1 reads SEHNR; CDR2 reads FQNEAQ (reference sequence). The V end was cut by 3 bases, the J end by 2 bases, with 10 bases between. The CDR3 coding sequence is TGTGCCAGCAGCTTCGGGGGCTTAAACACCGGGGAGCTGTTTTTT. Translated, it gives CASSFGGLNTGELFF. Variable domain in full (rest from reference TRBV7-9 and TRBJ2-2): DTGVSQNPRHKITKRGQNVTFRCDPISEHNRLYWYRQTLGQGPEFLTYFQNEAQLEKSRLLSDRFSAERPKGSFSTLEIQRTEQGDSAMYLCASSFGGLNTGELFFGEGSRLTVL.